This paragraph covers one TCR beta chain sequence. Assignments of participants to cohorts depended upon their own reported clinical history. The data belong to a study of blood T cell repertoires in COVID-19. J was trimmed by 4 bases and V by 0 bases; bases with no gene match: 8. This CDR3 has 18 residues. Germline loops: CDR1 SGHRS, CDR2 YFSETQ. Libraries were prepared by immunoSEQ multiplex PCR; TCRdb keeps only in-frame clonotypes and omits some of them. Here the sample spans a few hundred thousand clones, 80% to 90% being singletons. The chain is built from TRBV5-1 and TRBJ2-5; 14 nucleotides align to TRBD2. Sequences were obtained from PBMCs or T cells enriched from blood (not recorded which). This TCR was recovered from a young woman who had recovered from COVID-19. The CDR3 reads CASSLALGLAGDGETQYF. CDR3 in DNA: TGCGCCAGCAGCTTGGCCTTGGGACTAGCGGGGGACGGAGAGACCCAGTACTTC.